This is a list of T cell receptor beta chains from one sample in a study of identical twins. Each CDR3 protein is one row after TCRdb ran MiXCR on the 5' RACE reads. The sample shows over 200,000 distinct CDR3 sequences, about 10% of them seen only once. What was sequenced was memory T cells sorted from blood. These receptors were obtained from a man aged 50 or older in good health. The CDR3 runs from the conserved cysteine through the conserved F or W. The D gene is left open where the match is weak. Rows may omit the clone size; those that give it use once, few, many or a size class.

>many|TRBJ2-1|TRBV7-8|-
TGTGCCAGCAGCTACCGGACAGCGTCCTACAATGAGCAGTTCTTC
CASSYRTASYNEQFF
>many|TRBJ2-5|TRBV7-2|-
TGTGCCAGCAGCACGCCCCAAGGCAGACAAGAGACCCAGTACTTC
CASSTPQGRQETQYF
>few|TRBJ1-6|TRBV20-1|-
TGCAGTGCTAGACCGGACTCCACCGGCGATCCCCTCCACTTT
CSARPDSTGDPLHF
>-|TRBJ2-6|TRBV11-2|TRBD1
TGTGCCAGCAGTCCAGGGGGCGCGACGTCTGGGGCCAACGTCCTGACTTTC
CASSPGGATSGANVLTF
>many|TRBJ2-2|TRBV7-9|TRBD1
TGTGCCAGCAGCTCCACAGGGGCCGGGGAGCTGTTTTTT
CASSSTGAGELFF
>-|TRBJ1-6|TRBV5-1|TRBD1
TGCGCCAGCAGCTTGGCCGGGGGACAGAGCTATTCACCCCTCCACTTT
CASSLAGGQSYSPLHF
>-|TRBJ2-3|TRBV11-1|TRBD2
TGTGCCAGCTCCGGTGGCGGGGGGGCCGGGGCAGATACGCAGTATTTT
CASSGGGGAGADTQYF
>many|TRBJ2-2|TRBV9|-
TGTGCCAGCAGCTGGGGGACACCCACCGGGGAGCTGTTTTTT
CASSWGTPTGELFF
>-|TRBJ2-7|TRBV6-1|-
TGTGCCAGCAGTGGGCTAGTCGACGAGCAGTACTTC
CASSGLVDEQYF
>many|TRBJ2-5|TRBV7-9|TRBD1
TGTGCCAGCGGGGGGTGGCCGGGACAGGAAGAGACCCAGTACTTC
CASGGWPGQEETQYF
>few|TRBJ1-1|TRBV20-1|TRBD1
TGCAGTGCTAGTTCTCAGGGGGCCTTCGAAGCTTTCTTT
CSASSQGAFEAFF
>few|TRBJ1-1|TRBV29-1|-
TGCAGCGTTCGAAGGGGGACGGGGTCTGAAGCTTTCTTT
CSVRRGTGSEAFF
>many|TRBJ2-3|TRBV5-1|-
TGCGCCAGCAGCTTGGACATTTCAGATACGCAGTATTTT
CASSLDISDTQYF
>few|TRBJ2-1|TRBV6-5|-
TGTGCCAGCAGTTTAGGACCCGATGAGCAGTTCTTC
CASSLGPDEQFF
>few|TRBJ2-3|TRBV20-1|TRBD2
TGCAGTGCTAGATGGGGGGGAATGCGGGGCACAGATACGCAGTATTTT
CSARWGGMRGTDTQYF
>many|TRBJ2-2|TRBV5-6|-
TGTGCCAGCAGTGTGCAGAACACCGGGGAGCTGTTTTTT
CASSVQNTGELFF
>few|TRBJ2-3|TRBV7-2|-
TGTGCCAGCAGCACGGACTTCACGCAGTATTTT
CASSTDFTQYF
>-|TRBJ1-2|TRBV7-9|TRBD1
TGTGCCAGTCGAGATTTTCGTTCGGGACAGGGTAACTATGGCTACACCTTC
CASRDFRSGQGNYGYTF
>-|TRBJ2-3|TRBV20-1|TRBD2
TGCAGTGCTAGAGATGGACTAGCGGGGAAAGATACGCAGTATTTT
CSARDGLAGKDTQYF
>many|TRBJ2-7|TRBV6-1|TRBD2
TGTGCCAGCAGTGAACTACGTGGGACTAGCTCCCACGAGCAGTACTTC
CASSELRGTSSHEQYF
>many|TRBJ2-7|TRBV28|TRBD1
TGTGCCAGCACCTCCCCGGGACAGGGGAGCTCCTACGAGCAGTACTTC
CASTSPGQGSSYEQYF
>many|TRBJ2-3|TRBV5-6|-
TGTGCCAGCAGCACGAGAGGGGGGGCCTTTCATATGGGTTCGCAGTATTTT
CASSTRGGAFHMGSQYF
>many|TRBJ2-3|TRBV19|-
TGTGCCAGTAGTATAGACGGTCGCACAGATACGCAGTATTTT
CASSIDGRTDTQYF
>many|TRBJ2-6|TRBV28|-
TGTGCCAGCAGTTTTGTGTTATCTGGGGCCAACGTCCTGACTTTC
CASSFVLSGANVLTF
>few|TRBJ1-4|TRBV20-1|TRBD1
TGCAGTGCTCGGACAGGGCCAAATGAAAAACTGTTTTTT
CSARTGPNEKLFF
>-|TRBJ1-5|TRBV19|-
TGTGCCAGTCGCCCGGCCGCAGGGGGCAATCAGCCCCAGCATTTT
CASRPAAGGNQPQHF
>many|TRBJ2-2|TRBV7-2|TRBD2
TGTGCCAGCAGCTTAGGGACTAGCGGGTACGGGGAGCTGTTTTTT
CASSLGTSGYGELFF
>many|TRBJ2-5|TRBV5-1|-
TGCGCCAGCAGCAGGATGGATACCCTTTCGGGATTTCGAGAGACCCAGTACTTC
CASSRMDTLSGFRETQYF
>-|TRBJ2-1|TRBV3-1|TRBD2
TGTGCCAGCAGCCAAGATCCGGTTATAGCGGGGGGTGAGGAGCAGTTCTTC
CASSQDPVIAGGEEQFF
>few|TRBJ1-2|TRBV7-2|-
TGTGCCAGCAGCTTAGACACGGGGCGTCGCTATGGCTACACCTTC
CASSLDTGRRYGYTF
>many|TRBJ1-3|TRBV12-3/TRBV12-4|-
TGTGCCAGCAGTATAGCCCTCAGGGATCGAAACACCATATATTTT
CASSIALRDRNTIYF
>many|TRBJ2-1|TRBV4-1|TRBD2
TGCGCCAGCAGCCACCCAACTTGGGGGGGGGCCTACAATGAGCAGTTCTTC
CASSHPTWGGAYNEQFF
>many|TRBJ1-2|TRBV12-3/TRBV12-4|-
TGTGCCAGCAGTTCCCACAAGATTGCGTATGGCTACACCTTC
CASSSHKIAYGYTF
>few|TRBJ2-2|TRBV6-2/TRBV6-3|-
TGTGCCAGCAGTACTTACAACACCGGGGAGCTGTTTTTT
CASSTYNTGELFF
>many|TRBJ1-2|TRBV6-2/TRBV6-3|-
TGTGCCAGCAGTTCTGACAGTAGGATGTACGGCTACACCTTC
CASSSDSRMYGYTF
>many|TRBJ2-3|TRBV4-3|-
TGCGCCAGCCGACCCTTTGGCGGTGATGGCACAGATACGCAGTATTTT
CASRPFGGDGTDTQYF
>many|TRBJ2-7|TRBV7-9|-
TGTGCCAGCAGCCGAGTGGGGCCGACCTACGAGCAGTACTTC
CASSRVGPTYEQYF
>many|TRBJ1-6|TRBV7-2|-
TGTGCCAGCAGTGGCAGGCTAGATTCACCCCTCCACTTT
CASSGRLDSPLHF
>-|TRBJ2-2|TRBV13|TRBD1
TGTGCCAGCAGCTTAGTAGGGGGCAAGGTCCCGAACACCGGGGAGCTGTTTTTT
CASSLVGGKVPNTGELFF
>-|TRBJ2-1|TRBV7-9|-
TGTGCCAGCAGCCATCCGGGTCCTCCAGGTGAGCAGTTCTTC
CASSHPGPPGEQFF
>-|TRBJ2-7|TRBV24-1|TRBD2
TGTGCCACCAGTGGTCGCAGCGGGAGTAATATCTACGAGCAGTACTTC
CATSGRSGSNIYEQYF
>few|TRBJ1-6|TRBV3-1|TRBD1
TGTGCCAGCAGAGCCATAGGGGGGTCCGGGACAGGTGGATCACCCCTCCACTTT
CASRAIGGSGTGGSPLHF
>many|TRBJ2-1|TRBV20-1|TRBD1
TGCAGTGTCGGACAGGGGAGTCGTGAGCAGTTCTTC
CSVGQGSREQFF
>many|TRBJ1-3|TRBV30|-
TGTGCCTGGAGTAGGCCTGGAAACACCATATATTTT
CAWSRPGNTIYF